Below, 27 T cell receptor beta chains from the same sample are listed, as sequenced in a study of radiation and T cells in renal cell carcinoma. Method: immunoSEQ multiplex PCR; TCRdb's copy keeps in-frame clones and lacks some. The table includes 130,000 to 150,000 clones, 70% to 90% detected once. Time point defined: baseline pretreatment blood. Documented treatment: 15 Gy SBRT to primary tumor, nephrectomy 4 weeks later. The sample here was blood, taken from a patient whose treatment included radiotherapy and nephrectomy. These receptor sequences come from a woman between 50 and 59 years old with renal cell carcinoma.

V and J are TRBV29-1 and TRBJ1-1, with a tentative D call TRBD1 (5 bases). The ends were cut back, 8 bases at V and 8 bases at J, with 21 bases in the middle. The CDR3 is 13 residues long. Germline loops: CDR1 SQVTM, CDR2 ANQGSEA. The CDR3 region has the DNA TGCAGCACCCGGTGGGACCCGTCAAAAGAAGCTTTCTTT. This codes for CSTRWDPSKEAFF.

The J gene is TRBJ1-2, the V gene TRBV4-1; a weak D match, TRBD1 (5 bases). The CDR3 loop spans 16 amino acids. CDR1 and CDR2 from the germline V gene are MGHRA and YSYEKL. V was shortened by 5 bases and J by 0 bases, with 16 bases between the two germline ends. The CDR3 sequence is CASSTFLGVSNYGYTF. The CDR3 DNA follows: TGCGCCAGCAGCACCTTCCTGGGGGTTTCTAACTATGGCTACACCTTC.

This sequence joins TRBV4-1 and TRBJ2-3; the match to TRBD1 covers 7 bases. Germline CDR1 MGHRA, CDR2 YSYEKL. The CDR3 loop spans 15 amino acids. V lost 3 bases, J lost 5 bases, and 8 bases stayed unmatched. The CDR3 protein is CASSHSGGTIDTQYF. DNA for the CDR3: TGCGCCAGCAGCCATTCAGGGGGAACAATAGATACGCAGTATTTT.

This chain links TRBV6-1 with TRBJ1-2; D possibly corresponds to TRBD1 (5 bases). V was cut by 4 bases and J by 8 bases, with 17 bases left in between. This CDR3 has 14 amino acids. The germline V gene encodes CDR1 MNHNS and CDR2 SASEGT. The CDR3: CASSASKGGAGYTF. The CDR3 region has the DNA TGTGCCAGCAGTGCTTCCAAGGGAGGGGCCGGCTACACCTTC.

The chain is built from TRBV11-2 and TRBJ1-5; D is undetermined. Trimming removed 5 bases at V and 7 bases at J, with 15 bases between. Germline V CDR1 and CDR2: SGHAT, FQNNGV. The CDR3 length is 14 residues. The CDR3 is CASSQAVGSQPQHF. The CDR3 DNA follows: TGTGCCAGCAGCCAAGCCGTTGGATCACAGCCCCAGCATTTT.

CDR3 nucleotides: TGCGCCAGCAGGGAAGGCACCTCTGGAAACACCATATATTTT. It yields the protein CASREGTSGNTIYF. The chain is built from TRBV5-1 and TRBJ1-3; no firm D call. V was clipped by 5 bases and J by 0 bases, with 9 bases between them. The CDR3 spans 14 residues. The germline CDR1 and CDR2 sequences are SGHRS and YFSETQ.

The chain recombines TRBV6-5 with TRBJ2-1, with a tentative D call TRBD1 (6 bases). V lost 6 bases, J lost 8 bases, and 8 bases lay in between. Germline-derived CDR1 and CDR2 are MNHEY and SVGAGI. The CDR3 length is 11 residues. As DNA, the CDR3 is TGTGCCAGCAGCAGGGGAGATGAGCAGTTCTTC. This translates into CASSRGDEQFF.

The gene calls are TRBV6-6 and TRBJ2-2; 10 nucleotides align to TRBD1. The CDR3 consists of 15 residues. The germline CDR1 and CDR2 sequences are MNHNY and SVGAGI (reference sequence). V lost 7 bases and J lost 3; bases outside the gene matches: 5. The CDR3 loop reads CASKTGTGDTGELFF. The CDR3 DNA sequence: TGTGCCAGCAAGACCGGGACAGGGGACACCGGGGAGCTGTTTTTT.

The genes are TRBV25-1 and TRBJ2-7; 7 bases are shared with TRBD1. This CDR3 region has 16 residues. The germline V gene encodes CDR1 MGHDK and CDR2 SYGVNS. The ends lost 4 bases at V and 0 bases at J; junction bases unmatched: 9. CDR3 loop: CASSGLRGLDSYEQYF. CDR3 DNA: TGTGCCAGCAGTGGCCTCAGGGGGTTGGACTCCTACGAGCAGTACTTC.

The rearrangement uses TRBV5-6 and TRBJ1-5; D uncertain. V lost 2 bases, J lost 1 base, and 4 bases lay in between. CDR1 is SGHDT and CDR2 is YYEEEE in the germline V gene. This CDR3 spans 13 amino acids. CDR3 residues: CASSLQSNQPQHF. The DNA of the CDR3 is TGTGCCAGCAGCTTACAGAGCAATCAGCCCCAGCATTTT. Full variable domain (outside the CDR3, taken from reference TRBV5-6 and TRBJ1-5): DAGVTQSPTHLIKTRGQQVTLRCSPKSGHDTVSWYQQALGQGPQFIFQYYEEEERQRGNFPDRFSGHQFPNYSSELNVNALLLGDSALYLCASSLQSNQPQHFGDGTRLSIL.

The rearrangement links TRBV27 to TRBJ2-2, with 10 bases lining up with TRBD2. V shed 7 bases and J 4 bases; nucleotides not matched to a gene: 18. The CDR3 covers 19 residues. Germline values: CDR1 MNHEY, CDR2 SMNVEV (reference sequence). The CDR3 here is CASTAASGGTLRGTGELFF. DNA for the CDR3: TGTGCCAGCACCGCCGCTAGCGGGGGTACCCTTCGGGGCACCGGGGAGCTGTTTTTT.

This clone showed up just once. V usage is TRBV7-9 and J usage is TRBJ2-7, with TRBD2 matching 8 bases. CDR3 size: 17 residues. Germline V lookup: CDR1 SEHNR, CDR2 FQNEAQ (reference sequence). The V segment lost 5 bases and the J segment 1 base; nucleotides outside the gene matches: 13. The CDR3 DNA reads TGTGCCAGCAGCACACCTTTAAGCGGGGGCCCTTCCTACGAGCAGTACTTC. The encoded protein is CASSTPLSGGPSYEQYF.

The V gene is TRBV4-2, the J gene TRBJ2-3; D remains unclear. The CDR3 is 12 residues long. Germline V gives CDR1 LGHNA, CDR2 YNFKEQ. Trimming pared 0 bases from V and 12 bases from J, leaving 10 bases between. The CDR3 sequence is CASSQDRAAQYF. CDR3 DNA sequence: TGTGCCAGCAGCCAAGATCGGGCCGCCCAGTATTTT.

This rearrangement joins TRBV19 to TRBJ2-1; 10 bases are shared with TRBD2. The CDR3 extends over 15 amino acids. From germline, CDR1 is LNHDA and CDR2 SQIVND (reference sequence). The V and J ends lost 5 bases and 6 bases, in that order; junction bases with no gene match: 7. This CDR3 is CASSFERGGSNEQFF. Written as DNA, the CDR3 is TGTGCCAGTAGTTTTGAGCGGGGGGGAAGCAATGAGCAGTTCTTC.

The table lists this clone with a few counts. The chain couples TRBV6-1 to TRBJ1-1; 11 bases align to TRBD1. J lost 6 bases, V lost 2 bases, and 2 bases had no gene match. This CDR3 is built from 14 residues. The germline V gene has CDR1 MNHNS and CDR2 SASEGT. The CDR3 region is CASSERDRGSEAFF. The CDR3 DNA is TGTGCCAGCAGTGAACGGGACAGGGGGTCTGAAGCTTTCTTT.

CDR3 nucleotides: TGTGCCAGCACCTCACAGAGACAAACGAACACTGAAGCTTTCTTT. It codes for CASTSQRQTNTEAFF. The rearrangement uses TRBV6-1 and TRBJ1-1; D gene uncertain. V was shortened by 7 bases and J by 1 base, with 16 bases between the two germline ends. This CDR3 is 15 amino acids long. Germline-derived CDR1 and CDR2 are MNHNS and SASEGT.

This chain uses TRBV19 with TRBJ2-7; 8 bases are shared with TRBD1. J gave up 4 bases and V 5 bases, and 7 bases lay outside the gene matches. The length of the CDR3 is 14 residues. Germline assignment: CDR1 LNHDA and CDR2 SQIVND (reference sequence). CDR3 nucleotides: TGTGCCAGTAGTGCCGGACAGGGAATTTACGAGCAGTACTTC. It translates to CASSAGQGIYEQYF.

The chain employs TRBV11-2 and TRBJ2-1; 9 bases align to TRBD1. V lost 5 bases to trimming and J lost 7 bases; unmatched junction nucleotides: 6. The CDR3 length is 14 residues. Germline V gene sequence: CDR1 SGHAT, CDR2 FQNNGV. The CDR3 bases are TGTGCCAGCAGCCCATGGACAGGGGTGAATGAGCAGTTCTTC. Encoded protein: CASSPWTGVNEQFF.

CDR3 sequence reads: CATRQTFNYGYTF. Written as DNA, the CDR3 is TGTGCCACACGACAGACCTTTAACTATGGCTACACCTTC. The chain is built from TRBV6-1 and TRBJ1-2; the D gene is possibly TRBD1 (5 bases). The CDR3 totals 13 residues. Germline V lookup: CDR1 MNHNS, CDR2 SASEGT. With 10 bases removed from V and 1 base from J, the gap between germline ends came to 13 bases.

This chain joins TRBV7-9 and TRBJ2-7; D is unresolved. This CDR3 contains 14 residues. Trimming stripped 0 bases from V and 4 bases from J, with 10 bases between. Germline V gives CDR1 SEHNR, CDR2 FQNEAQ (reference sequence). The CDR3 DNA sequence: TGTGCCAGCAGCTTAGCCATTCCCCCTTACGAGCAGTACTTC. This encodes CASSLAIPPYEQYF.

The chain has TRBV5-5 and TRBJ2-6, with D possibly being TRBD1 or TRBD2 (5 bases each). V was trimmed by 0 bases and J by 6 bases, leaving 22 bases between them. The CDR3 extends over 19 amino acids. Germline loops: CDR1 SGHKS, CDR2 YYEKEE (reference sequence). CDR3 DNA sequence: TGTGCCAGCAGCTTGGGAACCGGGGCGAGATACTTTTCGGCCAACGTCCTGACTTTC. The encoded protein is CASSLGTGARYFSANVLTF.

This chain connects TRBV6-6 to TRBJ1-2; D possibly corresponds to TRBD1 (5 bases). V was cut by 5 bases and J by 3 bases, with 13 bases left in between. Germline V gene data show CDR1 as MNHNY and CDR2 as SVGAGI (reference sequence). This CDR3 is 14 amino acids long. The CDR3 bases are TGTGCCAGCAGTCGGCAGGGACCCCACTATGGCTACACCTTC. Amino acids: CASSRQGPHYGYTF.

The CDR3 here is CASNFQGDTEAFF. Written as DNA, the CDR3 is TGTGCCAGTAATTTTCAGGGAGACACTGAAGCTTTCTTT. The genes are TRBV19 and TRBJ1-1, with a possible D match to TRBD1 (5 bases). The V and J ends lost 7 bases and 3 bases respectively, with 12 bases between them. Looked up from germline, CDR1 is LNHDA and CDR2 is SQIVND (reference sequence). CDR3 size: 13 residues. Combining the CDR3 with reference TRBV19 and TRBJ1-1 gives the whole variable domain DGGITQSPKYLFRKEGQNVTLSCEQNLNHDAMYWYRQDPGQGLRLIYYSQIVNDFQKGDIAEGYSVSREKKESFPLTVTSAQKNPTAFYLCASNFQGDTEAFFGQGTRLTVV.

The genes are TRBV27 and TRBJ2-7; 8 bases match TRBD2. In germline, CDR1 is MNHEY, CDR2 SMNVEV (reference sequence). V lost 5 bases and J lost 3; bases outside the gene matches: 12. The CDR3 totals 16 residues. This CDR3 is CASSPLGIAGNYEQYF. CDR3 bases: TGTGCCAGCAGTCCACTGGGGATAGCGGGAAACTACGAGCAGTACTTC.

This chain connects TRBV6-6 to TRBJ1-1; D is unresolved. Trimming shortened V by 0 bases and J by 1 base, and 6 bases separated the two germline ends. This CDR3 has 14 amino acids. CDR1 is MNHNY and CDR2 is SVGAGI in the germline V gene (reference sequence). The CDR3 is CASSYSGRNTEAFF. CDR3 DNA sequence: TGTGCCAGCAGTTACTCGGGCAGGAACACTGAAGCTTTCTTT.

In DNA form, the CDR3 reads TGTGCCAGCAGTGACCCAGGGACTGGCTTACGAGAAAAACTGTTTTTT. Its protein is CASSDPGTGLREKLFF. V gene TRBV6-1 combines with J gene TRBJ1-4, with a tentative D call TRBD1 (5 bases). This CDR3 region has 16 residues. Trimming removed 3 bases from V and 8 bases from J, with 19 bases in between. Germline V gives CDR1 MNHNS, CDR2 SASEGT.

The chain joins TRBV6-6 to TRBJ1-2; 7 bases are shared with TRBD1. This CDR3 is 15 amino acids long. V lost 3 bases, J lost 2 bases, and 6 bases stayed unmatched. Germline V gene sequence: CDR1 MNHNY, CDR2 SVGAGI (reference sequence). The chain's CDR3 is CASSYQGVTNYGYTF. CDR3 nucleotide sequence: TGTGCCAGCAGTTATCAGGGGGTGACAAACTATGGCTACACCTTC.